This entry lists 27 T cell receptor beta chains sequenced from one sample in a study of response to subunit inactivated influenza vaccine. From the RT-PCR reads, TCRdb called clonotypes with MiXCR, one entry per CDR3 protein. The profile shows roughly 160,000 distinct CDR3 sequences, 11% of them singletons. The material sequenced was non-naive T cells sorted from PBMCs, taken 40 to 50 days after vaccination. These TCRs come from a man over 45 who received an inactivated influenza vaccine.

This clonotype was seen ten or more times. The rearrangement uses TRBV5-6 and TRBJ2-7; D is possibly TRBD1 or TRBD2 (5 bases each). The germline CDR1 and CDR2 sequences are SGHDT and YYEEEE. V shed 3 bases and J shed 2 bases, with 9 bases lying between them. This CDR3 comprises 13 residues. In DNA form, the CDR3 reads TGTGCCAGCAGCTCAATGGGGGCCTACGAGCAGTACTTC. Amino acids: CASSSMGAYEQYF.

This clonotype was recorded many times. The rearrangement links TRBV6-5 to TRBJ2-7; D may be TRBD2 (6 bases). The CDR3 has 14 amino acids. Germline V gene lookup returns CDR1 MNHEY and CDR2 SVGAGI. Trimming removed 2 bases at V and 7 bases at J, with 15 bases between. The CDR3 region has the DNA TGTGCCAGCAGTTACGCCCTCGGACGGGGGGAGCAGTACTTC. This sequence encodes CASSYALGRGEQYF.

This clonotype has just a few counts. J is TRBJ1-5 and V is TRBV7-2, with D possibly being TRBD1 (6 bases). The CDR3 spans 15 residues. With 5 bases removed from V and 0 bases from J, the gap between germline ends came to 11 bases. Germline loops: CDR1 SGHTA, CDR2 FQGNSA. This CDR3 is CASSAQGYSNQPQHF. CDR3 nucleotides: TGTGCCAGCAGCGCACAGGGATATAGCAATCAGCCCCAGCATTTT.

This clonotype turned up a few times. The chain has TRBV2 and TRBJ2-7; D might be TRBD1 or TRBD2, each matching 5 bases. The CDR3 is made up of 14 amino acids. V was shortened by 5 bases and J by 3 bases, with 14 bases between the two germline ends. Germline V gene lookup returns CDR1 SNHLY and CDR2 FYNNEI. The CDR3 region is CASSSHGGFYEQYF. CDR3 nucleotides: TGTGCCAGCAGTTCCCATGGGGGTTTCTACGAGCAGTACTTC. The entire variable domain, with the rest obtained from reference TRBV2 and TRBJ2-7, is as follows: EPEVTQTPSHQVTQMGQEVILRCVPISNHLYFYWYRQILGQKVEFLVSFYNNEISEKSEIFDDQFSVERPDGSNFTLKIRSTKLEDSAMYFCASSSHGGFYEQYFGPGTRLTVT.

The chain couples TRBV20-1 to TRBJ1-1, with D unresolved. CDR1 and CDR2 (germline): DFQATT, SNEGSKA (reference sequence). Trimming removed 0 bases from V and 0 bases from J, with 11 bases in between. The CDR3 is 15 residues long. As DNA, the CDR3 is TGCAGTGCTAGAGATGACGTGATCATGAACACTGAAGCTTTCTTT. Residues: CSARDDVIMNTEAFF.

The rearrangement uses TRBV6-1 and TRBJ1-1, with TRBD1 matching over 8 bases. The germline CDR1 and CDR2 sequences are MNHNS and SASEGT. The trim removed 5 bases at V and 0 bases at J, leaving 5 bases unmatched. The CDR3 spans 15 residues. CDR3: CASSSQGALNTEAFF. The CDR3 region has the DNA TGTGCCAGCAGTAGCCAGGGGGCTCTGAACACTGAAGCTTTCTTT.

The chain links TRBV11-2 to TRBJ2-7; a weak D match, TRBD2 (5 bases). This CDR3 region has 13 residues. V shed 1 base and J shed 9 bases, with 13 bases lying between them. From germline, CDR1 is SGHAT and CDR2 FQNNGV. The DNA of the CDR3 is TGTGCCAGCAGCTTAGGTTTAGCCGCGGGGCAGTACTTC. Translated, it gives CASSLGLAAGQYF.

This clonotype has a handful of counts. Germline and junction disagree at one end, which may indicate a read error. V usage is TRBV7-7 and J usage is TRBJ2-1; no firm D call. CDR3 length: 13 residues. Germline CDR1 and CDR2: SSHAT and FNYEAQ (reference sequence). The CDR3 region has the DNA TGTGCTAGCAGCTACGGGCAGTACAATGAGCAGTTCTTC. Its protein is CASSYGQYNEQFF.

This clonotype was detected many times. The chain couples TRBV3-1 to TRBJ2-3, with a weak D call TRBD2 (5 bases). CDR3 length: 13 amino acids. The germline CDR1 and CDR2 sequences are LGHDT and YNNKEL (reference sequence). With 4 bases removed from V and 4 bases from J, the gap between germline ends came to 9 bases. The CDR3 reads CASSPHGADTQYF. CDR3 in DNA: TGTGCCAGCAGCCCACACGGGGCAGATACGCAGTATTTT.

This CDR3 is CASSSQDRDVYEQYF. In nucleotides, the CDR3 is TGTGCCAGCAGTTCCCAGGACAGGGACGTTTACGAGCAGTACTTC. This chain joins TRBV6-5 and TRBJ2-7; 8 nucleotides match TRBD1. This CDR3 is built from 15 residues. Germline-derived CDR1 and CDR2 are MNHEY and SVGAGI. The V segment lost 4 bases and the J segment 4 bases; nucleotides outside the gene matches: 9.

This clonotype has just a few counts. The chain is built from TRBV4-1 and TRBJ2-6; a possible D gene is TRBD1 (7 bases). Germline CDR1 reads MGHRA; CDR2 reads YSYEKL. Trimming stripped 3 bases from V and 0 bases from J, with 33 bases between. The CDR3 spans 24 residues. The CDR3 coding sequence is TGCGCCAGCAGCCAGGCTAGATCAGGAGGGACAGTTTCGGCGGGGAGCTCTGGGGCCAACGTCCTGACTTTC. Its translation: CASSQARSGGTVSAGSSGANVLTF.

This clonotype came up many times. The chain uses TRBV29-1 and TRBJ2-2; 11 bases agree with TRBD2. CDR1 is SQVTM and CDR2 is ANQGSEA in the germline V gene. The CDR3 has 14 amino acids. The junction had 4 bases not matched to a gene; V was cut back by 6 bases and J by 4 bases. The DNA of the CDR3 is TGCAGCGTACTAGCGGGAGCGGGCACCGGGGAGCTGTTTTTT. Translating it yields CSVLAGAGTGELFF.

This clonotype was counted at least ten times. The CDR3 protein is CSARPGQDHQPQHF. The CDR3 DNA reads as TGCAGTGCTAGACCGGGACAGGATCATCAGCCCCAGCATTTT. V is TRBV20-1 and J is TRBJ1-5; 8 nucleotides match TRBD1. This CDR3 spans 14 amino acids. CDR1 and CDR2 from the germline V gene are DFQATT and SNEGSKA (reference sequence). The J segment lost 5 bases and the V segment lost 2 bases, leaving 5 bases of the junction unmatched.

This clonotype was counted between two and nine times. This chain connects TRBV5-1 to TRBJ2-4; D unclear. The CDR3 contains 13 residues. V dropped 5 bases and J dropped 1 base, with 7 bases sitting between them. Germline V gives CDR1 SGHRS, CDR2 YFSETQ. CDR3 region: CASRPSAKNIQYF. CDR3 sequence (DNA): TGCGCCAGCAGACCGTCGGCCAAAAACATTCAGTACTTC.

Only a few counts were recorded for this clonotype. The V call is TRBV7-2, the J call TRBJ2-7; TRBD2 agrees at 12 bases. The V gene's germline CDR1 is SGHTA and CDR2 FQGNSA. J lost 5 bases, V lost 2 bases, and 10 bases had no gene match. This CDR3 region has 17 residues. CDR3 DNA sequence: TGTGCCAGCAGCTTAACCATCCTAGCGGGAGGGCCGAACGAGCAGTACTTC. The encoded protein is CASSLTILAGGPNEQYF.

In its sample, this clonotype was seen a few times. CDR3: CASSWGQGPYNEQFF. The CDR3 DNA sequence: TGTGCCAGCAGCTGGGGACAGGGGCCCTACAATGAGCAGTTCTTC. The chain employs TRBV11-2 and TRBJ2-1, with 10 bases aligning to TRBD1. This CDR3 spans 15 amino acids. In germline, CDR1 is SGHAT, CDR2 FQNNGV. Trimming took 4 bases from V and 2 from J; bases not matched to a gene: 2. The full variable domain, its missing parts supplied by reference TRBV11-2 and TRBJ2-1, is EAGVAQSPRYKIIEKRQSVAFWCNPISGHATLYWYQQILGQGPKLLIQFQNNGVVDDSQLPKDRFSAERLKGVDSTLKIQPAKLEDSAVYLCASSWGQGPYNEQFFGPGTRLTVL.

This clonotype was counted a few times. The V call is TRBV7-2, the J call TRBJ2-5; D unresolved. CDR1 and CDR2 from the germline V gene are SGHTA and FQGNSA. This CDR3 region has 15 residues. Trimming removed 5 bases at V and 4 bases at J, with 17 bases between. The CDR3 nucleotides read TGTGCCAGCAGCCAAATCAAGAGGTTTGCAGAGACCCAGTACTTC. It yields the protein CASSQIKRFAETQYF.

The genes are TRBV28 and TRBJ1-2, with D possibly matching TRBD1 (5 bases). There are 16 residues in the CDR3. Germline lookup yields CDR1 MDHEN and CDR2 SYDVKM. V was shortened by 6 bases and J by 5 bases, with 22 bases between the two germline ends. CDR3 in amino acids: CASRSTAFGAGYGYTF. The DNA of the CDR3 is TGTGCCAGCAGATCTACAGCCTTCGGGGCAGGGTATGGCTACACCTTC.

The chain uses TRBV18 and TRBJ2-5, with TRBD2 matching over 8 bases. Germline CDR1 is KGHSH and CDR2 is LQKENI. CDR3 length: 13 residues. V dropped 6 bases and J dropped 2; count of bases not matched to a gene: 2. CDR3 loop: CASSAGGQETQYF. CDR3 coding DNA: TGTGCCAGCTCGGCGGGGGGACAAGAGACCCAGTACTTC.

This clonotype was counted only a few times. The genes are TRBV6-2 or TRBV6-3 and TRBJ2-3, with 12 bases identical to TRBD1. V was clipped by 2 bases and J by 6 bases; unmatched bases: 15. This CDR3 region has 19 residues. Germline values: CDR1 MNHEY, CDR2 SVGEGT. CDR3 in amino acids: CASSYPSRDRGPTGDTQYF. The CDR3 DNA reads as TGTGCCAGCAGTTACCCCTCCCGGGACAGGGGGCCCACGGGGGATACGCAGTATTTT.

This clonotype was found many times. CDR3 coding DNA: TGTGCCAGCAGCTTTACGATGGGGCCCTACGAGCAGTACTTC. Amino acids: CASSFTMGPYEQYF. The V call is TRBV5-5, the J call TRBJ2-7, with a tentative D call TRBD1 (5 bases). The CDR3 spans 14 residues. Between the trimmed V and J ends, which lost 2 bases and 2 bases, there was a span of 11 bases. Germline lookup yields CDR1 SGHKS and CDR2 YYEKEE (reference sequence).

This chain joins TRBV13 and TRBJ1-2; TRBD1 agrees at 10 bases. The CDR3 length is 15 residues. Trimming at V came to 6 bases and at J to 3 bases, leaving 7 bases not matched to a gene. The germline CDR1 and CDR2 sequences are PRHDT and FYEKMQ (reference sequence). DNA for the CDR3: TGTGCCAGCAGGCGACAGGGGGCGATCGACTATGGCTACACCTTC. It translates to CASRRQGAIDYGYTF.

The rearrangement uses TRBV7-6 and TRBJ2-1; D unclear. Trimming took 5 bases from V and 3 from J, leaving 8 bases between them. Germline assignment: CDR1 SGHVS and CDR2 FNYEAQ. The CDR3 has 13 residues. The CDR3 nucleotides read TGTGCCAGCAGCCTCATAGACTACAATGAGCAGTTCTTC. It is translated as CASSLIDYNEQFF. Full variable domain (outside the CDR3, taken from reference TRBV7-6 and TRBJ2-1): GAGVSQSPRYKVTKRGQDVALRCDPISGHVSLYWYRQALGQGPEFLTYFNYEAQQDKSGLPNDRFSAERPEGSISTLTIQRTEQRDSAMYRCASSLIDYNEQFFGPGTRLTVL.

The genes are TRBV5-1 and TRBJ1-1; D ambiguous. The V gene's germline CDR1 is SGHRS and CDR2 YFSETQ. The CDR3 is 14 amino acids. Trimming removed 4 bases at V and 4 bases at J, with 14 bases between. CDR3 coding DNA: TGCGCCAGCAGCCTGCGGGGTCGGGGCACTGAAGCTTTCTTT. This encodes CASSLRGRGTEAFF.

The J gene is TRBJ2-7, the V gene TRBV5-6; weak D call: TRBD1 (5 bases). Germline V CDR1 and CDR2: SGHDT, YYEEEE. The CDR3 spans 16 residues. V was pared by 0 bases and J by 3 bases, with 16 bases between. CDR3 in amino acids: CASSLAWSGRGYEQYF. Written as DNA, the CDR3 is TGTGCCAGCAGCTTGGCCTGGTCAGGGCGAGGCTACGAGCAGTACTTC.

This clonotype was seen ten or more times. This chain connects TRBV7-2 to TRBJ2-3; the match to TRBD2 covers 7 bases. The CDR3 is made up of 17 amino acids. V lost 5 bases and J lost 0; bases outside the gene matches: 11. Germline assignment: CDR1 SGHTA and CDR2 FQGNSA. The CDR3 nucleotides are TGTGCCAGCAGCAATGAGGGAGGGGTCCCTAGCACAGATACGCAGTATTTT. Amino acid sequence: CASSNEGGVPSTDTQYF.

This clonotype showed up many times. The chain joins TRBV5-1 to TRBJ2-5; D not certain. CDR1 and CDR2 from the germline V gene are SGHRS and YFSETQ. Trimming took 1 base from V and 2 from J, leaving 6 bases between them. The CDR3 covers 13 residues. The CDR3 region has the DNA TGCGCCAGCAGCTTGAACGGGCAAGAGACCCAGTACTTC. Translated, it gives CASSLNGQETQYF.